A single sample gave rise to the 5 T cell receptor beta chains below, sequenced in a study of blood T cells in healthy people across ages. Then a second PCR, running roughly 7 to 11 cycles, was carried out with a sample-barcoded 5' primer and a J-beta primer mix. TCRdb analysed the 5' RACE reads with MiXCR anew, one entry per CDR3 protein. The sample has 800,000 to 1,300,000 distinct CDR3 sequences, roughly 24% seen once; the top ten hold 0.65% to 0.75%. This same sample was also taken into another study, of T cells of mothers and their children.

What was sequenced was blood. These receptors were collected from a girl aged 2-10 years in good health.

The rearrangement joins TRBV2 to TRBJ2-3; 13 positions agree with TRBD2. The CDR3 loop spans 17 amino acids. Germline V lookup: CDR1 SNHLY, CDR2 FYNNEI. The trim removed 3 bases at V and 3 bases at J, leaving 6 bases unmatched. CDR3 protein: CASSETGLAGATDTQYF. CDR3 DNA: TGTGCCAGCAGTGAGACCGGACTAGCGGGAGCGACAGATACGCAGTATTTT.

The rearrangement links TRBV13 to TRBJ2-1; D is perhaps TRBD1 (5 bases). The J call may be incorrect, as the DNA end agrees better with TRBJ2-7. This CDR3 is built from 12 residues. CDR1 is PRHDT and CDR2 is FYEKMQ in the germline V gene (reference sequence). CDR3 sequence: CASSKQGSEQYF. The CDR3 DNA sequence: TGTGCCAGCAGCAAGCAGGGATCCGAGCAGTACTTC.

This clonotype was counted between two and nine times. The chain uses TRBV12-3 or TRBV12-4 and TRBJ2-7; the D is unclear. The CDR3 contains 18 residues. Trimming pared 5 bases from V and 3 bases from J, leaving 26 bases between. The CDR3 spells CASSPPPRPRYGLYEQYF. In DNA form, the CDR3 reads TGTGCCAGCAGTCCGCCCCCTCGGCCTCGATACGGCCTCTACGAGCAGTACTTC.

The chain couples TRBV27 to TRBJ2-1; TRBD1 matches 7 bases. Per the germline V gene, CDR1 is MNHEY and CDR2 is SMNVEV (reference sequence). V lost 7 bases, J lost 9 bases, and 3 bases stayed unmatched. The CDR3 is 11 amino acids. The CDR3 is CASTDRSEQFF. CDR3 sequence (DNA): TGTGCCAGCACGGACAGGAGTGAGCAGTTCTTC.

This clonotype has a handful of counts. The chain employs TRBV7-9 and TRBJ2-4; 8 bases line up with TRBD1. This CDR3 region has 12 residues. In germline, CDR1 is SEHNR, CDR2 FQNEAQ (reference sequence). The ends lost 6 bases at V and 9 bases at J; junction bases unmatched: 4. In nucleotides, the CDR3 is TGTGCCAGCAGTCTTGGACAGGGCATTCAGTACTTC. Translating it yields CASSLGQGIQYF.